The next 16 T cell receptor beta chains were all read from a single sample in a study of blood T cell repertoires in COVID-19. Clones were sequenced by immunoSEQ multiplex PCR, and TCRdb holds only the in-frame ones, with some missing. The sample has around 50,000 clones, 80% to 90% seen once. The source material was peripheral blood. The receptors here all came from a woman of 80 years or more with acute or convalescent COVID-19.

This chain links TRBV18 with TRBJ1-1; possible D gene TRBD1, 6 bases. The V end was cut by 2 bases, the J end by 11 bases, with 12 bases between. The CDR3 loop spans 12 amino acids. Germline CDR1 KGHSH, CDR2 LQKENI. The CDR3 nucleotides read TGTGCCAGCTCACCATCAGGGGATGGGGCTTTCTTT. Amino acids: CASSPSGDGAFF.

V usage is TRBV12-3 or TRBV12-4 and J usage is TRBJ1-2; 7 bases fit TRBD1. The J segment lost 4 bases and the V segment lost 5 bases, leaving 4 bases of the junction unmatched. The CDR3 loop spans 13 amino acids. CDR3 residues: CASSPGQRYGYTF. As DNA, the CDR3 is TGTGCCAGCAGTCCGGGACAGCGCTATGGCTACACCTTC.

DNA for the CDR3: TGTGCCAGCAGTGGCGTAGGAGGGGCCAGCTCTGGAAACACCATATATTTT. Translating gives CASSGVGGASSGNTIYF. The genes are TRBV2 and TRBJ1-3; D possibly corresponds to TRBD1 (5 bases). This CDR3 region has 17 residues. Trimming removed 4 bases from V and 0 bases from J, with 16 bases in between. Germline CDR1 and CDR2: SNHLY and FYNNEI.

This clone has a single count. The rearrangement joins TRBV19 to TRBJ1-5; 7 nucleotides match TRBD1. This CDR3 is built from 15 residues. V lost 7 bases and J lost 0; bases outside the gene matches: 6. Germline-derived CDR1 and CDR2 are LNHDA and SQIVND (reference sequence). The DNA for the CDR3 is TGTGCCAGTAAAAGGGGGCAGAATAGCAATCAGCCCCAGCATTTT. Its protein product is CASKRGQNSNQPQHF. Combining the CDR3 with reference TRBV19 and TRBJ1-5 gives the whole variable domain DGGITQSPKYLFRKEGQNVTLSCEQNLNHDAMYWYRQDPGQGLRLIYYSQIVNDFQKGDIAEGYSVSREKKESFPLTVTSAQKNPTAFYLCASKRGQNSNQPQHFGDGTRLSIL.

The chain joins TRBV19 to TRBJ2-5; maybe TRBD1 (5 bases). V lost 0 bases and J lost 7, with 9 bases in between. CDR3 length: 13 amino acids. Germline CDR1 LNHDA, CDR2 SQIVND (reference sequence). CDR3 loop: CASSIEGLGTQYF. The CDR3 nucleotides read TGTGCCAGTAGTATAGAGGGGCTAGGGACCCAGTACTTC.

This chain uses TRBV5-1 with TRBJ1-3; the D is unclear. The V gene's germline CDR1 is SGHRS and CDR2 YFSETQ. Deletions cut 0 bases from V and 4 bases from J, with 8 bases between. This CDR3 contains 14 residues. The CDR3 sequence: CASSLGGLGNTIYF. For the CDR3, the DNA is TGCGCCAGCAGCTTGGGAGGTCTCGGAAACACCATATATTTT.

This clone was recorded a few times. V usage is TRBV6-5 and J usage is TRBJ1-6; maybe TRBD1 (5 bases). V dropped 5 bases and J dropped 8 bases, with 16 bases sitting between them. This CDR3 has 15 residues. CDR1 MNHEY and CDR2 SVGAGI come from the germline V gene. The CDR3 bases are TGTGCCAGCAGTAGCGTCAGGGTGGGTGATTCACCCCTCCACTTT. This encodes CASSSVRVGDSPLHF.

This sequence joins TRBV6-1 and TRBJ2-1, with 12 bases aligning to TRBD2. Germline V gives CDR1 MNHNS, CDR2 SASEGT. J gave up 6 bases and V 3 bases, and 9 bases lay outside the gene matches. This CDR3 has 17 residues. CDR3 amino acids: CASSEWGLAGKSNEQFF. The CDR3 DNA reads as TGTGCCAGCAGTGAGTGGGGACTAGCGGGCAAAAGCAATGAGCAGTTCTTC.

Here the CDR3 DNA reads TGTGCCAGCAGCCTCAGTAGCGGGGGGGCCTACAATGAGCAGTTCTTC. Protein product: CASSLSSGGAYNEQFF. The chain couples TRBV5-4 to TRBJ2-1, with 11 positions matching TRBD2. In germline, CDR1 is SGHNT, CDR2 YYREEE (reference sequence). The CDR3 consists of 16 residues. J lost 2 bases, V lost 4 bases, and 5 bases had no gene match.

The J gene is TRBJ2-2, the V gene TRBV19; D is uncertain. Germline V lookup: CDR1 LNHDA, CDR2 SQIVND (reference sequence). The CDR3 consists of 13 residues. V lost 5 bases and J lost 4, with 8 bases in between. The CDR3 region is CASSPPLTGELFF. Here the CDR3 DNA reads TGTGCCAGTAGTCCTCCCCTCACCGGGGAGCTGTTTTTT.

The V and J genes are TRBV4-1 and TRBJ1-1, with D possibly matching TRBD1 (6 bases). Trimming pared 4 bases from V and 5 bases from J, leaving 17 bases between. The CDR3 is made up of 15 amino acids. CDR1 MGHRA and CDR2 YSYEKL come from the germline V gene. CDR3 protein: CASSPIQGRGTEAFF. The CDR3 bases are TGCGCCAGCAGCCCGATCCAGGGGCGGGGGACTGAAGCTTTCTTT.

The gene calls are TRBV7-6 and TRBJ2-2; weak D call: TRBD2 (7 bases). The CDR3 spans 17 residues. Trimming left V 1 base short and J 0 bases short, with 12 bases between. The V gene's germline CDR1 is SGHVS and CDR2 FNYEAQ. CDR3 nucleotides: TGTGCCAGCAGCTTAGTGGGCGGGGGCCCGAACACCGGGGAGCTGTTTTTT. It is translated as CASSLVGGGPNTGELFF. Full variable domain (outside the CDR3, taken from reference TRBV7-6 and TRBJ2-2): GAGVSQSPRYKVTKRGQDVALRCDPISGHVSLYWYRQALGQGPEFLTYFNYEAQQDKSGLPNDRFSAERPEGSISTLTIQRTEQRDSAMYRCASSLVGGGPNTGELFFGEGSRLTVL.

This rearrangement joins TRBV6-2 or TRBV6-3 to TRBJ1-6; D unclear. This CDR3 is 14 amino acids long. Trimming took off 3 bases at V and 7 bases at J, with 10 bases between the two ends. The germline V gene encodes CDR1 MNHEY and CDR2 SVGEGT. The DNA of the CDR3 is TGTGCCAGCAGTTATGTGGCGGTCAATTCACCCCTCCACTTT. Its translation: CASSYVAVNSPLHF.

CDR3 coding DNA: TGTGCCAGCAGCGACAGGGCTTCTCAGCCCCAGCATTTT. Translation gives CASSDRASQPQHF. The V and J genes are TRBV6-5 and TRBJ1-5, with 7 bases matching TRBD1. CDR1 and CDR2 (germline): MNHEY, SVGAGI. V lost 6 bases, J lost 6 bases, and 5 bases stayed unmatched. The CDR3 consists of 13 residues.

This sequence joins TRBV3-1 (or the pseudogene TRBV3-2) and TRBJ2-7; D remains ambiguous. V lost 3 bases and J lost 7, with 13 bases in between. Germline V gene sequence: CDR1 LGHDT, CDR2 YNNKEL (reference sequence). The CDR3 length is 13 residues. CDR3 sequence reads: CASSQGKGREQYF. Here the CDR3 DNA reads TGTGCCAGCAGCCAGGGTAAAGGCAGGGAGCAGTACTTC.

V and J are TRBV3-1 (or the pseudogene TRBV3-2) and TRBJ2-1; TRBD2 aligns across 11 bases. CDR3 length equals 14 residues. Germline loops: CDR1 LGHDT, CDR2 YNNKEL (reference sequence). J lost 4 bases, V lost 10 bases, and 6 bases had no gene match. CDR3 protein: CATRLAGPYNEQFF. CDR3 bases: TGTGCCACCAGACTAGCGGGGCCATACAATGAGCAGTTCTTC.